The 9 T cell receptor beta chains in this list originate from one sample, sequenced in a study of blood T cell repertoires in COVID-19. Generated by immunoSEQ multiplex PCR, the TCRdb table keeps only in-frame clones and is missing some. The sample has hundreds of thousands of clones; around 85% are singletons. Material for sequencing was PBMCs or T cells enriched from blood (not recorded which). The receptors were sampled from a woman between 35 and 50 years old with acute COVID-19.

CDR3 in DNA: TGTGCCAGTAGTGGGGGACACGGTGGGCCTAACTATGGCTACACCTTC. Its protein product is CASSGGHGGPNYGYTF. The rearrangement links TRBV19 to TRBJ1-2, with D possibly being TRBD1 (6 bases). Germline assignment: CDR1 LNHDA and CDR2 SQIVND (reference sequence). This CDR3 has 16 residues. The V gene lost 5 bases and the J gene lost 0 bases, with 16 bases spanning the gap. Using reference TRBV19 and TRBJ1-2 for the parts outside the CDR3, the full variable domain is DGGITQSPKYLFRKEGQNVTLSCEQNLNHDAMYWYRQDPGQGLRLIYYSQIVNDFQKGDIAEGYSVSREKKESFPLTVTSAQKNPTAFYLCASSGGHGGPNYGYTFGSGTRLTVV.

The chain links TRBV18 to TRBJ2-1, with TRBD1 identical over 9 bases. The CDR3 is 15 residues long. The germline V gene encodes CDR1 KGHSH and CDR2 LQKENI. With V trimmed by 2 bases and J by 8 bases, 7 bases remained unmatched. CDR3 loop: CASSPFRDRVDEQFF. CDR3 nucleotide sequence: TGTGCCAGCTCACCATTCCGGGACAGGGTAGATGAGCAGTTCTTC. Looking up the rest from reference TRBV18 and TRBJ2-1 gives the full variable domain: NAGVMQNPRHLVRRRGQEARLRCSPMKGHSHVYWYRQLPEEGLKFMVYLQKENIIDESGMPKERFSAEFPKEGPSILRIQQVVRGDSAAYFCASSPFRDRVDEQFFGPGTRLTVL.

The gene calls are TRBV11-3 and TRBJ2-3, with 11 bases identical to TRBD2. This CDR3 comprises 17 residues. Germline assignment: CDR1 SGHNT and CDR2 YENEEA. V trimming: 4 bases; J trimming: 3 bases; junction bases outside the gene matches: 9. The CDR3 sequence: CASSSPTSGSITDTQYF. CDR3 in DNA: TGTGCCAGCAGCTCCCCAACTAGCGGGAGTATAACAGATACGCAGTATTTT. Based on the CDR3 plus reference TRBV11-3 and TRBJ2-3, the full variable domain is EAGVVQSPRYKIIEKKQPVAFWCNPISGHNTLYWYLQNLGQGPELLIRYENEEAVDDSQLPKDRFSAERLKGVDSTLKIQPAELGDSAVYLCASSSPTSGSITDTQYFGPGTRLTVL.

The rearrangement uses TRBV25-1 and TRBJ1-6, with 7 bases fitting TRBD1. The CDR3 has 14 amino acids. Unmatched junction bases numbered 4, after V lost 4 bases and J lost 7 bases. Germline assignment: CDR1 MGHDK and CDR2 SYGVNS. The CDR3 coding sequence is TGTGCCAGCAGTGGGACAGGAGGCAATTCACCCCTCCACTTT. This translates into CASSGTGGNSPLHF.

The count of this clone is one. The DNA of the CDR3 is TGTGCCAGCTCACTGGACGGGAGCCCTGAAGCTTTCTTT. It translates to CASSLDGSPEAFF. V gene TRBV18 combines with J gene TRBJ1-1; D ambiguous. The CDR3 is 13 residues long. Deletions cut 4 bases from V and 6 bases from J, with 12 bases between. Per the germline V gene, CDR1 is KGHSH and CDR2 is LQKENI.

The chain combines TRBV18 with TRBJ1-4; TRBD1 agrees at 8 bases. The CDR3 has 13 residues. Germline CDR1 is KGHSH and CDR2 is LQKENI. J gave up 7 bases and V 6 bases, and 4 bases lay outside the gene matches. The CDR3: CASSRGTGEKLFF. In DNA, the CDR3 is TGTGCCAGCTCCCGGGGGACAGGTGAAAAACTGTTTTTT.

The V and J genes are TRBV11-1 and TRBJ2-1, with 8 positions matching TRBD2. The CDR3 runs to 15 residues. Germline V gene data show CDR1 as SGHAT and CDR2 as FQDESV (reference sequence). After removal of 4 bases from V and 4 bases from J, the junction contained 6 bases not matched to a gene. CDR3 nucleotide sequence: TGTGCCAGCAGCTCCGCCAAGCGGGGGTACAATGAGCAGTTCTTC. The encoded protein is CASSSAKRGYNEQFF.

This chain uses TRBV14 with TRBJ2-7, with a possible D match to TRBD1 (6 bases). The V gene's germline CDR1 is SGHDN and CDR2 FVKESK. CDR3 length equals 15 residues. Between the trimmed V and J ends, which lost 4 bases and 8 bases, there was a span of 21 bases. The CDR3 reads CASSPTGTSPMKQYF. CDR3 bases: TGTGCCAGCAGCCCCACCGGGACAAGTCCTATGAAGCAGTACTTC. Full variable domain (missing parts from reference TRBV14 and TRBJ2-7): EAGVTQFPSHSVIEKGQTVTLRCDPISGHDNLYWYRRVMGKEIKFLLHFVKESKQDESGMPNNRFLAERTGGTYSTLKVQPAELEDSGVYFCASSPTGTSPMKQYFGPGTRLTVT.

V is TRBV28 and J is TRBJ1-2, with 8 bases fitting TRBD1. The CDR3 runs to 14 residues. The ends lost 5 bases at V and 7 bases at J; junction bases unmatched: 9. The germline V gene has CDR1 MDHEN and CDR2 SYDVKM. The CDR3 sequence: CASSPRGRSPGYTF. The CDR3 nucleotides are TGTGCCAGCAGTCCCAGGGGGCGCAGTCCTGGCTACACCTTC.